Here is one TCR beta chain with its context. V was clipped by 1 base and J by 5 bases; unmatched bases: 6. Germline-derived CDR1 and CDR2 are SGHVS and FQNEAQ. This CDR3 has 16 residues. Naive-designated CD8 cells lacked CD45RO, were positively enriched for CCR7, and omitted terminally differentiated effector memory CD45RA+ cells. These data are taken from a study of shared clonotypes between healthy human individuals. This table comes from immunoSEQ multiplex PCR, and its TCRdb copy is limited to in-frame clones, with some not included. Among about 600,000 clones listed, roughly 98% were seen once. The receptor's source is a man younger than 40 in good health. This sequence joins TRBV7-8 and TRBJ2-1; TRBD2 aligns across 9 bases. The sample was naive CD8+ T cells sorted from blood. The CDR3 loop reads CASSLVGLAGHNEQFF. CDR3 coding DNA: TGTGCCAGCAGCTTAGTGGGCCTAGCGGGACACAATGAGCAGTTCTTC.